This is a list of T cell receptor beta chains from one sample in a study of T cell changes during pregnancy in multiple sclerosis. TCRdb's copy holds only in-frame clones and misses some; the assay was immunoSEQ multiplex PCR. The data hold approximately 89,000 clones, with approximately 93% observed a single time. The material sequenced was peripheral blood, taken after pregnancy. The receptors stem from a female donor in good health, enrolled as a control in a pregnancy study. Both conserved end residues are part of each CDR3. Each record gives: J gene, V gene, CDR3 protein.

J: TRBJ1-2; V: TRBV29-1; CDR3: CSVVGALHGANYGYTF
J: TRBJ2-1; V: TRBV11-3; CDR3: CASSSRDRGYEQFF
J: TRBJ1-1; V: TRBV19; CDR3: CASDRGGTEAFF
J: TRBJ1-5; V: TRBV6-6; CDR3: CASSYFLGGDQPQHF
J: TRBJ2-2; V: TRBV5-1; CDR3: CASSLVGARGELFF
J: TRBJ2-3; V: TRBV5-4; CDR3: CASSQLAGRGDTQYF
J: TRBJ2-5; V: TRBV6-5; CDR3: CASSYERGETQYF
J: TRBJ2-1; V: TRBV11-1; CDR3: CASSGERRIGNEQFF
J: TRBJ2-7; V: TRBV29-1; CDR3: CSVAGDPYEQYF
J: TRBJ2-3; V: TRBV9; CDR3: CASSVTGLAGVHTQYF
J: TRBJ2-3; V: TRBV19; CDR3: CASEEVGGTDTQYF
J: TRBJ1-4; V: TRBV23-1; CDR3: CASTTGGHEKLFF
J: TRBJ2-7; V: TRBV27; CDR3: CASSLAGVDEQYF
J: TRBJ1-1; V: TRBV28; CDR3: CASSLRGGGAFF
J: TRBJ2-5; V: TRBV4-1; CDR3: CASSLLAGIETQYF
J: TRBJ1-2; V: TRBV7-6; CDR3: CASSPRAGDYGYTF
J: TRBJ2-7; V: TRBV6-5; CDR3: CASSYKDSSYEQYF
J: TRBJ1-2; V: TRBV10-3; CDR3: CAISADSVGYGYTF
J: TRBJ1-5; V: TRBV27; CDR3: CASSFGVHSNQPQHF
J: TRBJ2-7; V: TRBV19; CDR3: CASSIPGLAGDQYF
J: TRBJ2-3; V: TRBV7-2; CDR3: CASSFTGRGQTDTQYF
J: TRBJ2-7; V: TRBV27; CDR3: CASSPVGRGNYEQYF